Detailed here is one T cell receptor beta chain. The entry originates in a study of shared clonotypes between healthy human individuals. For the study at large: A couple of women and a few men aged 18 to 49 served as donors. Each donor contributed plates that comprised three CD4 naive, three CD4 memory, two CD8 naive and one CD8 memory.

CD45RO-negative, CCR7-positively selected cells formed the naive CD8 fraction, excluding terminally differentiated effector memory CD45RA+ cells. V was clipped by 5 bases and J by 4 bases; unmatched bases: 4. Germline values: CDR1 SGHTA, CDR2 FQGNSA. This CDR3 comprises 15 residues. In the sorted-subset replicate PCRs, about 190 ng DNA, 25,000 to 30,000 T cell genomes, was used. Per the study methods: ImmunoSEQ only sent back junction sequences with no quality scores, so filtering was done differently. TCRdb's copy holds only in-frame clones and misses some; the assay was immunoSEQ multiplex PCR. The V and J calls and clone size come from that table; D and trimming were worked out from the DNA. The sample has about 680,000 clones; around 92% are singletons.

The chain joins TRBV7-2 to TRBJ2-1, with 11 bases that match TRBD1. Sequenced input: naive CD8+ T cells sorted from blood. This sequence originates from a man aged 25 to 40 in good health. DNA of the CDR3: TGTGCCAGCAGCCCCGGGACAGGGGGATACAATGAGCAGTTCTTC. Its translation is CASSPGTGGYNEQFF.